This entry describes one T cell receptor beta chain. The antigen is undetermined. Losses at the gene ends were 4 bases for V and 7 bases for J; bases not matched to a gene: 10. Looked up from germline, CDR1 is SGHAT and CDR2 is FQNNGV. The CDR3 spans 15 residues. The record originates from a study of CD4 T cell repertoires in COVID-19. Study context: Relabeled CFSE-low cells, IL-2-expanded for roughly ten days, met spikes from other coronaviruses. The study, taken as a whole, reports: SARS-CoV and/or HKU1 spike cultures shared between roughly 7 and 28% of SARS-CoV-2 clonotypes. Several top expanded SARS-CoV-2-reactive clonotypes were shared by two or three memory subsets.

Sequencing was done directly on freshly isolated, uncultured memory T cells. Here immunoSEQ multiplex PCR was the method, and the copy in TCRdb shows in-frame clones only, minus some. Of about 22,000 clones listed, about nine tenths are singletons. The receptor was isolated from a human donor who had COVID-19. The specimen comprised central memory CD4+ T cells from blood, sampled before the COVID-19 pandemic. The rearrangement uses TRBV11-2 and TRBJ2-1; 7 bases agree with TRBD2. CDR3 sequence reads: CASSSGRGRANEQFF. In nucleotides, the CDR3 is TGTGCCAGCAGCTCCGGTCGGGGGAGGGCGAATGAGCAGTTCTTC.